One and the same sample provided the 26 T cell receptor beta chains below, sequenced in a study of monozygotic twins with inflammatory bowel disease. After re-calling the 5' RACE reads, TCRdb lists one entry per CDR3 protein, DNA absent. This specimen shows about 160,000 distinct CDR3 sequences; the ten leading clones hold under 3.5%. The sequenced sample consisted of blood. The origin of the receptors is a human donor with ulcerative colitis or Crohn's disease, or a healthy co-twin of an affected twin (not recorded which).

This rearrangement joins TRBV7-3 to TRBJ1-6. The CDR3 has 14 amino acids. Per germline, CDR1 SGHTA and CDR2 FQGTGA. The CDR3 is CASSHSGSNSPLHF.

The CDR3 spells CSVEWGAMNTEAFF. This chain links TRBV29-1 with TRBJ1-1; TCRdb calls TRBD1, which cannot be checked without DNA. The CDR3 runs 14 residues. Germline V gene sequence: CDR1 SQVTM, CDR2 ANQGSEA.

V is TRBV9 and J is TRBJ2-7; TCRdb designates TRBD2, a call that cannot be tested without DNA. The CDR3 consists of 16 residues. The germline V gene has CDR1 SGDLS and CDR2 YYNGEE. CDR3 loop: CASSSKGTSGSYEQYF.

The V and J genes are TRBV6-1 and TRBJ2-1; the TCRdb call, TRBD1, lacks DNA for checking. Germline assignment: CDR1 MNHNS and CDR2 SASEGT. This CDR3 comprises 18 residues. The CDR3 sequence is CASSRGDWAKESYNEQFF.

The rearrangement uses TRBV7-9 and TRBJ2-7; the TCRdb D gene call, TRBD1, has no DNA to confirm it. The germline CDR1 and CDR2 sequences are SEHNR and FQNEAQ (reference sequence). This CDR3 comprises 13 residues. The CDR3 protein is CASSPEGDYEQYF. Full variable domain (rest looked up from reference TRBV7-9 and TRBJ2-7): DTGVSQNPRHKITKRGQNVTFRCDPISEHNRLYWYRQTLGQGPEFLTYFQNEAQLEKSRLLSDRFSAERPKGSFSTLEIQRTEQGDSAMYLCASSPEGDYEQYFGPGTRLTVT.

This chain connects TRBV7-3 to TRBJ2-5; TCRdb lists TRBD2, though no DNA is available to test this call. CDR3 length: 16 amino acids. Germline V gene sequence: CDR1 SGHTA, CDR2 FQGTGA. The CDR3 region is CASSLNPSGNGETQYF.

The chain has TRBV5-1 and TRBJ2-7; the TCRdb D gene call, TRBD2, has no DNA to confirm it. Germline assignment: CDR1 SGHRS and CDR2 YFSETQ. The CDR3 is 14 residues long. The CDR3 here is CASSLALAIHEQYF.

V usage is TRBV18 and J usage is TRBJ2-7; TCRdb indicates TRBD2, and absent DNA this call remains unverified. Germline values: CDR1 KGHSH, CDR2 LQKENI. The CDR3 totals 13 residues. The CDR3 reads CASSQSPTYEQYF.

The chain has TRBV15 and TRBJ1-1; TCRdb picks TRBD1, but there is no DNA to check that call. This CDR3 comprises 15 residues. CDR1 is LNHNV, CDR2 YYDKDF, per germline (reference sequence). CDR3: CATSRDQYGGPEAFF.

V and J are TRBV2 and TRBJ1-2. The CDR3 totals 14 residues. In germline, CDR1 is SNHLY, CDR2 FYNNEI. CDR3 loop: CASSDSPIAYGYTF.

The rearrangement joins TRBV5-4 to TRBJ2-1; TCRdb selects TRBD2, and the lack of DNA leaves this call unchecked. This CDR3 has 15 amino acids. CDR1 SGHNT and CDR2 YYREEE come from the germline V gene (reference sequence). CDR3 loop: CASSLKREGRNEQFF.

V is TRBV5-5 and J is TRBJ2-7; lacking DNA, the TRBD1 call made by TCRdb goes unchecked. The CDR3 covers 15 residues. Per germline, CDR1 SGHKS and CDR2 YYEKEE (reference sequence). This chain's CDR3 is CASSLTGGRAYEQYF.

This chain joins TRBV5-1 and TRBJ1-1. The CDR3 has 15 residues. CDR1 is SGHRS, CDR2 YFSETQ, per germline. The CDR3 reads CASSSREGMNTEAFF.

The gene calls are TRBV29-1 and TRBJ1-4. CDR3 length equals 13 residues. Germline CDR1 reads SQVTM; CDR2 reads ANQGSEA. The CDR3 protein is CSVMGSTNEKLFF.

The V call is TRBV3-1, the J call TRBJ1-1. The germline V gene has CDR1 LGHDT and CDR2 YNNKEL (reference sequence). This CDR3 contains 15 residues. The CDR3 sequence: CASSQVGGVGTEAFF.

The chain employs TRBV21-1 and TRBJ2-7; TCRdb names TRBD1, which stays unverified in the absence of DNA. TRBV21-1 is noted as a pseudogene. This CDR3 region has 14 residues. CDR3 in amino acids: CASGPGWGSYEQYF.

The chain combines TRBV28 with TRBJ1-3. Germline V lookup: CDR1 MDHEN, CDR2 SYDVKM. This CDR3 region has 13 residues. CDR3 region: CASRINSGNTIYF.

Here the CDR3 reads CASSLAGTEEQYF. The chain has TRBV5-1 and TRBJ2-7; TCRdb's D call of TRBD1 is untestable without DNA. The CDR3 has 13 amino acids. Germline CDR1 is SGHRS and CDR2 is YFSETQ.

The V call is TRBV5-1, the J call TRBJ2-3; no DNA is available, so the TRBD1 call from TCRdb remains unchecked. Per the germline V gene, CDR1 is SGHRS and CDR2 is YFSETQ. The CDR3 spans 18 residues. CDR3 protein: CASSLFFPDRRPTDTQYF.

The gene calls are TRBV19 and TRBJ1-5; the D gene TCRdb calls, TRBD1, cannot be checked with no DNA. The V gene's germline CDR1 is LNHDA and CDR2 SQIVND (reference sequence). The CDR3 covers 15 residues. CDR3: CASSGGQGAGQPQHF.

The chain couples TRBV20-1 to TRBJ2-1; the TRBD2 assignment by TCRdb is unverifiable without DNA. This CDR3 region has 16 residues. The germline V gene encodes CDR1 DFQATT and CDR2 SNEGSKA (reference sequence). The CDR3 region is CSARGLAGGVGNEQFF.

This CDR3 is CASSLASRGANYGYTF. The chain couples TRBV7-9 to TRBJ1-2. CDR1 is SEHNR and CDR2 is FQNEAQ in the germline V gene (reference sequence). CDR3 length equals 16 residues.

V gene TRBV28 combines with J gene TRBJ2-1; the TCRdb D gene call, TRBD2, has no DNA to confirm it. Germline CDR1 is MDHEN and CDR2 is SYDVKM. The CDR3 is 12 amino acids. This CDR3 is CASSLLTSEQFF.

The chain combines TRBV29-1 with TRBJ1-1. Looked up from germline, CDR1 is SQVTM and CDR2 is ANQGSEA. The CDR3 consists of 11 residues. CDR3 loop: CSVERFTEAFF.

The genes are TRBV11-1 and TRBJ2-1; TCRdb's D call of TRBD2 is untestable without DNA. The CDR3 totals 16 residues. In germline, CDR1 is SGHAT, CDR2 FQDESV (reference sequence). CDR3 region: CASSPSGRGPYNEQFF.

This rearrangement joins TRBV25-1 to TRBJ1-5. This CDR3 region has 14 residues. CDR1 MGHDK and CDR2 SYGVNS come from the germline V gene. The CDR3 loop is CASSEWGRGQPQHF.